This T cell receptor beta chain derives from a study of blood T cells in healthy people across ages (dated by TCRdb to between 2015 and 2016). Background on the whole study: In model experiments, template switching captured about one uniquely barcoded TCR beta cDNA molecule for every two T cells. Age-related changes in TCR beta repertoire diversity were measured in the study by deep sequencing normalized with unique cDNA molecular identifiers. Four age groups were formed from the donors: young (average about 17 years), middle-aged (just under 40), aged (roughly 59) and long-lived (around 80). To avoid experimental bias, donors of different ages were randomly spread across the sequencing lanes. Using the same blood draw, the study looked at two additional independent replicas of 1 million unique cDNA reads for two donors, one aged 18 to 30 and the other aged 80 or older.

The donors were some 39 Caucasian individuals from Russia, aged roughly 6 to 100 years, who were systemically healthy. Roughly 10 milliliters of peripheral blood were drawn from each donor into EDTA-treated Vacutainer tubes. PBMCs were isolated by Ficoll-Paque density-gradient centrifugation, with at least 6 million obtained per sample. Total RNA, at least 6 micrograms per sample, was extracted from PBMCs with Trizol reagent. For every donor, flow cytometry on a PBMC aliquot measured the percentage of naive CD45RAhigh/CD27high T cells. This clonotype has a handful of counts. The antigen it binds to is not known. No qualities accompany the bases; no much larger clone lies one base away. The junction carries 13 bases between V and J, which are trimmed by 0 bases and 4 bases respectively. CDR3 length: 15 amino acids, cysteine to phenylalanine. The only DNA kept is the CDR3, 45 bases in frame from the first base. According to the germline V gene, CDR1 reads SGDLS and CDR2 reads YYNGEE.

On the study overall, not on this receptor specifically: Compared with the aged group, the long-lived group had more naive CD4+ T cells, fewer expanded clones and increased TCR diversity, suggesting age selection. Donor CMV infection status was unknown, potentially confounding age-related changes in expanded clonotypes. Estimates of total diversity from one million sequenced T cells were regarded as lower bounds and underestimates. A strong correlation was found between observed TCR beta diversity and the percentage of naive T cells measured by flow cytometry. Since profiling was done on bulk unsorted PBMCs, naive and antigen-experienced compartments could not be conclusively compared. As age increased, observed TCR beta diversity per million T cells dropped in a roughly linear way, and a significant reduction was already evident by age around 41.

Libraries were built with 5' RACE. The sequencer was an Illumina HiSeq 2500. A second PCR of about 6 to 11 cycles was performed with a sample-barcoded 5' primer and a J-beta primer mix. Each TCR beta cDNA molecule received a unique molecular identifier from a template-switch 5' adaptor carrying 12 random nucleotides. At least 2.5 million CDR3-containing paired-end reads were obtained from each sample. First-strand cDNA was synthesized from all RNA with the Mint cDNA synthesis kit, primed by a TRBC-specific oligonucleotide. Following uracil-DNA glycosylase treatment, all cDNA underwent a first 18-cycle PCR with the universal primers M1SS and BC2_uni_R. Per the source publication's procedure: Normalization of each sample was performed by random selection of 1 million high-quality reads, each carrying a distinct molecular identifier. Reads sharing molecular identifiers were discarded rather than binned into consensus sequences. MiTCR, with a Q25 quality threshold and the strictest error-elimination algorithm, was used for CDR3 identification, clonotype clustering and error correction. A nonparametric unseen species model with Euler transformation was used to estimate lower-bound total TCR beta diversity. TCRdb reran the public reads through fastp at Q25 and MiXCR, keeping productive beta chains. Records with the same CDR3 protein are collapsed into one entry carrying the most frequent genes and DNA. These V and J calls originate from TCRdb's pipeline instead of the authors' own analysis. The sample table contains roughly 1,300,000 distinct CDR3 sequences; only one count was recorded for approximately 59% of them. In total, the top ten clones hold 5% to 7% of the sample.

The chain joins TRBV9 to TRBJ1-2, with the D gene uncertain. This clonotype was obtained from a man aged 18 to 30 in good health. Sequenced input: blood. The sequenced DNA is TGTGCCAGCAGCGTAGTTCCGGGAAATAGCTATGGCTACACCTTC. Protein translation: CASSVVPGNSYGYTF.